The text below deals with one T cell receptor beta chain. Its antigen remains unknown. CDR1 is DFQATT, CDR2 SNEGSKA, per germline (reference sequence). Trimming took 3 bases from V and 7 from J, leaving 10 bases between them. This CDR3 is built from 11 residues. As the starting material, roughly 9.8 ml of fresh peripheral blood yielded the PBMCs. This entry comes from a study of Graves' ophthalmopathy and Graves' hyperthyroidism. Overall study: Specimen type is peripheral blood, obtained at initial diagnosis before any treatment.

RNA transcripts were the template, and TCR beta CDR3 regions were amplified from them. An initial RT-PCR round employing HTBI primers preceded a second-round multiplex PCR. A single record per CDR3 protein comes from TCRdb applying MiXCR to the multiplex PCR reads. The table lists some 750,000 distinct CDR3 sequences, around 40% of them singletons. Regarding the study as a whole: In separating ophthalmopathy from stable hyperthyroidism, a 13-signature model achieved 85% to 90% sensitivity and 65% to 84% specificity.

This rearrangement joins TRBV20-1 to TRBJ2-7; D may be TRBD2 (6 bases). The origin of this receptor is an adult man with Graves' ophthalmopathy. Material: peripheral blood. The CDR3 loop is CSARGSGEQYF. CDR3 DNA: TGCAGTGCTAGGGGGAGCGGGGAGCAGTACTTC.